Listed here are 3 T cell receptor beta chains from one sample, sequenced in a study of T-cell reconstitution after alpha-beta-depleted transplantation in children. During its preparation, the TCRbeta library received unique molecular identifiers. TCRdb re-called the PCR reads with MiXCR, one entry per CDR3 protein. The sample lists roughly 500,000 distinct CDR3 sequences; less than 35% were seen once. The sample consisted of PBMCs from the stem cell graft donor, taken from the stem cell graft. The receptors stem from a human donor who donated a stem cell graft to a child with aplastic anemia.

The J gene is TRBJ1-4, the V gene TRBV12-5; unclear D gene. The germline gives CDR1 LGHNT, CDR2 FRNRAP. The CDR3 spans 13 residues. The ends were cut back, 6 bases at V and 3 bases at J, with 8 bases in the middle. CDR3 DNA: TGTGCTAGTGGGGGCTCAGCTAATGAAAAACTGTTTTTT. Protein: CASGGSANEKLFF.

The rearrangement uses TRBV2 and TRBJ2-1; 12 nucleotides match TRBD2. V lost 7 bases, J lost 8 bases, and 9 bases stayed unmatched. Looked up from germline, CDR1 is SNHLY and CDR2 is FYNNEI. This CDR3 has 15 residues. CDR3 sequence: CASTRTSGIVDEQFF. The CDR3 DNA sequence: TGTGCCAGCACTAGGACTAGCGGGATCGTCGATGAGCAGTTCTTC. Filled out from reference TRBV2 and TRBJ2-1, the complete variable domain reads EPEVTQTPSHQVTQMGQEVILRCVPISNHLYFYWYRQILGQKVEFLVSFYNNEISEKSEIFDDQFSVERPDGSNFTLKIRSTKLEDSAMYFCASTRTSGIVDEQFFGPGTRLTVL.

This clonotype was observed a few times. The chain combines TRBV29-1 with TRBJ2-1; D possibly corresponds to TRBD2 (6 bases). Looked up from germline, CDR1 is SQVTM and CDR2 is ANQGSEA. Trimming cost V 3 bases and J 6 bases, with 18 bases left between them. The CDR3 spans 15 residues. CDR3 amino acids: CSVDSGGGGGNEQFF. CDR3 bases: TGCAGCGTTGATAGCGGAGGAGGCGGAGGCAATGAGCAGTTCTTC.